This T cell receptor beta chain appears in the sequencing data of a study of radiotherapy plus CTLA-4 blockade in lung cancer. Germline assignment: CDR1 SNHLY and CDR2 FYNNEI. The CDR3 covers 15 residues. V lost 3 bases to trimming and J lost 2 bases, with 11 bases between them. To note about this clone: Its antigen remains unidentified.

Study conclusions and caveats: Interferon-beta, together with early blood T cell clone dynamics, reportedly best predicted response. Clones of tumor-derived TCRs expanded in blood after radiotherapy plus ipilimumab.

Here immunoSEQ multiplex PCR was the method, and the copy in TCRdb shows in-frame clones only, minus some. The data contain 100,000 or so clones, approximately 80% of them singletons. The receptor was derived from a human donor with non-small cell lung cancer that progressed on radiotherapy plus ipilimumab. V gene TRBV2 combines with J gene TRBJ2-4, with D possibly being TRBD2 (5 bases). Sequenced material: peripheral blood, taken from a patient treated with radiotherapy plus ipilimumab. CDR3 nucleotides: TGTGCCAGCAGTGAGAGGGCCCAATCCAAAAACATTCAGTACTTC. Translated: CASSERAQSKNIQYF.